This record covers a single TCR beta chain. Its antigen is unknown. This table comes from immunoSEQ multiplex PCR, and its TCRdb copy is limited to in-frame clones, with some not included. The repertoire has about 85,000 clones, 80% to 95% of them found once; the top ten carry about 2.7%. This sample stems from a study of PD-1 blockade in classical Hodgkin lymphoma. Every patient was affected by relapse after autologous stem cell transplantation, while exposure to brentuximab vedotin was not uniform. Whole-study findings and limits: Newly diagnosed patients were said to have less baseline TCR diversity than healthy donors did. Later analyses included only patients treated at least 1 year post-ASCT.

The CDR3 sequence is 14 residues long. V gave up 4 bases and J gave up 7 bases, with 14 bases separating them. The V gene's germline CDR1 is SGHRS and CDR2 YFSETQ. J is TRBJ1-4 and V is TRBV5-1; D remains ambiguous. Sequencing used peripheral blood mononuclear cells (PBMCs), obtained before the second cycle of nivolumab. The source of this sequence is a human donor with classical Hodgkin lymphoma. CDR3 sequence: CASSPERGSEKLFF. CDR3 in DNA: TGCGCCAGCAGCCCCGAACGAGGCAGTGAAAAACTGTTTTTT. The full variable domain, rest sourced from reference TRBV5-1 and TRBJ1-4, is KAGVTQTPRYLIKTRGQQVTLSCSPISGHRSVSWYQQTPGQGLQFLFEYFSETQRNKGNFPGRFSGRQFSNSRSEMNVSTLELGDSALYLCASSPERGSEKLFFGSGTQLSVL.